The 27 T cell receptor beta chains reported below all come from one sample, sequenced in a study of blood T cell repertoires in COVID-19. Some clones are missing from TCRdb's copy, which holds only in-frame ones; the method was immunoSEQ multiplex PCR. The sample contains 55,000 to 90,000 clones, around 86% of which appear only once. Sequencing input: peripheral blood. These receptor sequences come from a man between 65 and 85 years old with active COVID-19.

CDR3 sequence reads: CASTTTSGPVVPGEQYF. The DNA for the CDR3 is TGTGCCAGCACCACGACTAGCGGACCTGTCGTTCCGGGCGAGCAGTACTTC. The chain recombines TRBV11-2 with TRBJ2-7; 9 bases match TRBD2. The trim removed 7 bases at V and 6 bases at J, leaving 19 bases unmatched. Germline assignment: CDR1 SGHAT and CDR2 FQNNGV. This CDR3 spans 17 amino acids.

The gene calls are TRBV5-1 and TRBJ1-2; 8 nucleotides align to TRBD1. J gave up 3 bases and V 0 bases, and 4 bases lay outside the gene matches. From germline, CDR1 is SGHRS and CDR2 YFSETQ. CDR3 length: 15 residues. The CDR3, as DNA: TGCGCCAGCAGCTTGGGGACAGGGACCTACTATGGCTACACCTTC. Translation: CASSLGTGTYYGYTF.

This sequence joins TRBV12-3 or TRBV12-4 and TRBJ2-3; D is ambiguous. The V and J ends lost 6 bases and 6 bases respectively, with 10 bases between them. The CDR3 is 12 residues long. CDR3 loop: CASSPLPDTQYF. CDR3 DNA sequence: TGTGCCAGCAGCCCTCTCCCGGATACGCAGTATTTT.

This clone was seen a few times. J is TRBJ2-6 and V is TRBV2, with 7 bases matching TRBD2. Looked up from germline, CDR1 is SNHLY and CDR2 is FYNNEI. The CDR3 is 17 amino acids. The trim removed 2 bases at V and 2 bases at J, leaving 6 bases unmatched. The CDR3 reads CASSESVGGAGANVLTF. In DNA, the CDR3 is TGTGCCAGCAGTGAAAGTGTTGGGGGGGCTGGGGCCAACGTCCTGACTTTC.

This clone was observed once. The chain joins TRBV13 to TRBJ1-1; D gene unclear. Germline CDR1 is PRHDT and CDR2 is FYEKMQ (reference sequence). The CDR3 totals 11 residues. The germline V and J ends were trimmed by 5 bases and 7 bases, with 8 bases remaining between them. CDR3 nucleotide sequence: TGTGCCAGCAGCCAGGTTGGTGAAGCTTTCTTT. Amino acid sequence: CASSQVGEAFF.

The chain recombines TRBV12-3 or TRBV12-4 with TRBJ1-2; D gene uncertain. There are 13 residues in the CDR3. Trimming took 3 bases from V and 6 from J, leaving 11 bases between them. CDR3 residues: CASSFSYRDGYTF. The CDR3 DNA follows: TGTGCCAGCAGTTTTAGTTATCGAGATGGCTACACCTTC.

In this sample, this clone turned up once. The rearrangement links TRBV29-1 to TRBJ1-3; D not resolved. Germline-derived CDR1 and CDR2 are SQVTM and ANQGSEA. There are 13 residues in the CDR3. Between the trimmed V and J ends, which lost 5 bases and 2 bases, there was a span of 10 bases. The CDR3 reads CSVRLGAGNTIYF. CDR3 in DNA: TGCAGCGTTCGGTTGGGAGCTGGAAACACCATATATTTT.

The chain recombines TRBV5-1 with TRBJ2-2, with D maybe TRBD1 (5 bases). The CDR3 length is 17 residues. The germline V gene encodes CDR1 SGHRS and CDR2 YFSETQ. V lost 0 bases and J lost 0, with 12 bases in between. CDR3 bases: TGCGCCAGCAGCTTGGGGATGACAGCGACGAACACCGGGGAGCTGTTTTTT. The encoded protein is CASSLGMTATNTGELFF.

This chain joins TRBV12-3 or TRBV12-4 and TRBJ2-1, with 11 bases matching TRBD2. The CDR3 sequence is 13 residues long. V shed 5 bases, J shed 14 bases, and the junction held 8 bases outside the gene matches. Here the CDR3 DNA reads TGTGCCAGCAGTCCCACTAGCGGGAGTGGGAAGTTCTTC. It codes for CASSPTSGSGKFF.

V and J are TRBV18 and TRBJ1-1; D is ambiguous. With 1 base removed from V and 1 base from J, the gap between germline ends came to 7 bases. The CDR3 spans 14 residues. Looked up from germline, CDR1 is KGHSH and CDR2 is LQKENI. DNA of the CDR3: TGTGCCAGCTCACCACAGCAGGAGAACACTGAAGCTTTCTTT. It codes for CASSPQQENTEAFF. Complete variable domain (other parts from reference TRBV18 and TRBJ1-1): NAGVMQNPRHLVRRRGQEARLRCSPMKGHSHVYWYRQLPEEGLKFMVYLQKENIIDESGMPKERFSAEFPKEGPSILRIQQVVRGDSAAYFCASSPQQENTEAFFGQGTRLTVV.

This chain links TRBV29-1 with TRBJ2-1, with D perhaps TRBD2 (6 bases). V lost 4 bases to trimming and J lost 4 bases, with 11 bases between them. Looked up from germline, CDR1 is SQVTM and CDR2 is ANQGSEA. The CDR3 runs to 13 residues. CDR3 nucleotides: TGCAGCGTTGGCCAGGGAGGATACAATGAGCAGTTCTTC. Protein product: CSVGQGGYNEQFF.

The CDR3 loop reads CASSLRDSSGNTIYF. The DNA of the CDR3 is TGTGCCAGCAGCTTAAGGGACAGCTCTGGAAACACCATATATTTT. The chain carries TRBV7-2 and TRBJ1-3; 7 bases match TRBD1. The ends lost 2 bases at V and 0 bases at J; junction bases unmatched: 1. The CDR3 covers 15 residues. The germline V gene encodes CDR1 SGHTA and CDR2 FQGNSA.

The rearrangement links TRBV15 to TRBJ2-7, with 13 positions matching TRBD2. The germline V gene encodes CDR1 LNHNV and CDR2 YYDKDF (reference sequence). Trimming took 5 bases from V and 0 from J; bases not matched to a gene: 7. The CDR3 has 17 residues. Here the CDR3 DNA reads TGTGCCACCAGCGGAGGACTAGCGGGAGAGGGCTCCTACGAGCAGTACTTC. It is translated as CATSGGLAGEGSYEQYF. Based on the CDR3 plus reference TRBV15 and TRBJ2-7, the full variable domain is DAMVIQNPRYQVTQFGKPVTLSCSQTLNHNVMYWYQQKSSQAPKLLFHYYDKDFNNEADTPDNFQSRRPNTSFCFLDIRSPGLGDTAMYLCATSGGLAGEGSYEQYFGPGTRLTVT.

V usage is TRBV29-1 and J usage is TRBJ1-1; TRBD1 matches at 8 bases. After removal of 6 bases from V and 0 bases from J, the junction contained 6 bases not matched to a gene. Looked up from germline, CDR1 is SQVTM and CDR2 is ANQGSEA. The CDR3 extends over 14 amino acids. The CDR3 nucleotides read TGCAGCGTGGATCGGACAGGGCTGAACACTGAAGCTTTCTTT. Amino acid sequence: CSVDRTGLNTEAFF.

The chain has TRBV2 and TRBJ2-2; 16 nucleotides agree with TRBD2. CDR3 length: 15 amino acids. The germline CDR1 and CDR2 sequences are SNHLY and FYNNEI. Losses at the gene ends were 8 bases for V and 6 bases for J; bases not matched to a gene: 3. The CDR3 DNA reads TGTGCCAGCGGGGGACTAGCGGGAGGGGCCGGGGAGCTGTTTTTT. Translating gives CASGGLAGGAGELFF.

The CDR3 protein is CASSQFFRLAGVNEQFF. The CDR3 nucleotides are TGCGCCAGCAGCCAATTTTTCCGACTAGCGGGAGTCAATGAGCAGTTCTTC. The rearrangement links TRBV4-3 to TRBJ2-1, with 12 bases lining up with TRBD2. This CDR3 region has 17 residues. V trimming: 2 bases; J trimming: 6 bases; junction bases outside the gene matches: 8. Germline lookup yields CDR1 LGHNA and CDR2 YSLEER.

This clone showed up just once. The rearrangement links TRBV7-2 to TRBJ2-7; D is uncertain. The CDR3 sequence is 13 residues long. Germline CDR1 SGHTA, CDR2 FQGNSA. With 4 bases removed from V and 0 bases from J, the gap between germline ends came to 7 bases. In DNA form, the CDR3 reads TGTGCCAGCAGCTACCCGAGCTCCTACGAGCAGTACTTC. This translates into CASSYPSSYEQYF. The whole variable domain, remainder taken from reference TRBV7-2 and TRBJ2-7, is GAGVSQSPSNKVTEKGKDVELRCDPISGHTALYWYRQSLGQGLEFLIYFQGNSAPDKSGLPSDRFSAERTGGSVSTLTIQRTQQEDSAVYLCASSYPSSYEQYFGPGTRLTVT.

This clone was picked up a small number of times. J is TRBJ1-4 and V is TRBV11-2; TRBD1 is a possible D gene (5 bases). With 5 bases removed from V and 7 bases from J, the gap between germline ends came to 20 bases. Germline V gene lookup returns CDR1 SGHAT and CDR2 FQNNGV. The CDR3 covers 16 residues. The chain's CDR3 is CASSPFWGSLGEKLFF. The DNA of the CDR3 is TGTGCCAGCAGCCCTTTCTGGGGCTCGTTGGGTGAAAAACTGTTTTTT.

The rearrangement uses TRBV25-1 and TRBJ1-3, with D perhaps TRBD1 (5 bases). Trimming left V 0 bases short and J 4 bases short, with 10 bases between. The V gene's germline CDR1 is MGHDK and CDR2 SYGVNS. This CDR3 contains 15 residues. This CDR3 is CASSEYAGGGNTIYF. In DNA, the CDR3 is TGTGCCAGCAGTGAATATGCCGGGGGGGGAAACACCATATATTTT. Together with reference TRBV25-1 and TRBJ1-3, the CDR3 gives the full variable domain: EADIYQTPRYLVIGTGKKITLECSQTMGHDKMYWYQQDPGMELHLIHYSYGVNSTEKGDLSSESTVSRIRTEHFPLTLESARPSHTSQYLCASSEYAGGGNTIYFGEGSWLTVV.

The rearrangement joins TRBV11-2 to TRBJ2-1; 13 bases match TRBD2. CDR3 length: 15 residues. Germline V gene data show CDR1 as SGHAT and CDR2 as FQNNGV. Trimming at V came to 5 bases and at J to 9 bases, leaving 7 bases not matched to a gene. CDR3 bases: TGTGCCAGCAGCCGACTAGCGGGAGGTAGGGGTGAGCAGTTCTTC. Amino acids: CASSRLAGGRGEQFF.

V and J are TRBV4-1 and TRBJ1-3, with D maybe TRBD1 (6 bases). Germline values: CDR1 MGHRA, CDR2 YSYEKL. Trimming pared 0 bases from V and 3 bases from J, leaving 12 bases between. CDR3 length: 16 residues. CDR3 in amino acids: CASSQDRAGVGNTIYF. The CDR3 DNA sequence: TGCGCCAGCAGCCAAGATCGGGCAGGGGTTGGAAACACCATATATTTT.

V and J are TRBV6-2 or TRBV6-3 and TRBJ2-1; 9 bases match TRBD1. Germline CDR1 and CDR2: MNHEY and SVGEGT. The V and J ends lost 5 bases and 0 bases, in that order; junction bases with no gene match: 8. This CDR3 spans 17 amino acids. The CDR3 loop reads CASSAHRGPGSYNEQFF. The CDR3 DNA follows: TGTGCCAGCAGTGCCCACAGGGGGCCGGGCTCCTACAATGAGCAGTTCTTC.

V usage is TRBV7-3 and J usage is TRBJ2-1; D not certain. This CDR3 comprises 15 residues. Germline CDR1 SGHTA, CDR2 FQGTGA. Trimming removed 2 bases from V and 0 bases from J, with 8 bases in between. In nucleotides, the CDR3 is TGTGCCAGCAGCTTATACGGCGGCTCCTACAATGAGCAGTTCTTC. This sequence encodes CASSLYGGSYNEQFF.

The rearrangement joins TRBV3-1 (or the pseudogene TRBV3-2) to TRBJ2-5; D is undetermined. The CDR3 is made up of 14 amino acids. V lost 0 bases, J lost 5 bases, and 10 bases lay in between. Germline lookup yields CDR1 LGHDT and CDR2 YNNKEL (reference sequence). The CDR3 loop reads CASSQDLPAETQYF. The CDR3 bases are TGTGCCAGCAGCCAAGACCTACCCGCTGAGACCCAGTACTTC.

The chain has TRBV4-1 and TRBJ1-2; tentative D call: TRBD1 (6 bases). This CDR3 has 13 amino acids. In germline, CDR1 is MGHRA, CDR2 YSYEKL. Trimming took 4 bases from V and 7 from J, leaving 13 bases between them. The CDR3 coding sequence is TGCGCCAGCAGCCTCAGGGGTAGGGGTGGCTACACCTTC. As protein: CASSLRGRGGYTF.

Here the CDR3 reads CASSYGPGIYGYTF. In nucleotides, the CDR3 is TGTGCCAGCAGTTACGGCCCAGGGATCTATGGCTACACCTTC. The J gene is TRBJ1-2, the V gene TRBV6-2 or TRBV6-3; possibly TRBD1 for D (5 bases). Germline V lookup: CDR1 MNHEY, CDR2 SVGEGT. CDR3 length: 14 residues. V was clipped by 2 bases and J by 4 bases, with 11 bases between them.

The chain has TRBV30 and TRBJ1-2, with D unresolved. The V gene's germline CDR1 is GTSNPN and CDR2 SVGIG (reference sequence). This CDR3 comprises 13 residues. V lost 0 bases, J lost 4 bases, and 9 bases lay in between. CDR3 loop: CAWSVGRGYGYTF. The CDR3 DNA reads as TGTGCCTGGAGTGTAGGCCGGGGCTATGGCTACACCTTC.